This T cell receptor (beta chain) was retrieved from a study of shared clonotypes between healthy human individuals (dated by TCRdb to the early 2020s). Regarding the research as a whole: Three men and a couple of women, aged 18 to 49 years, made up the cohort. To increase sequencing depth and limit assay-specific biases, TCR repertoire library preparation and sequencing were carried out by different laboratories using diverse techniques. Leukapheresis yielded between about 0.94 and 9 billion PBMCs per donor. The study deeply sequenced blood TCR repertoires of about 5 healthy adults to estimate repertoire size and the extent of clonotype sharing between individuals. For each donor, three plates each were used for CD4 naive and CD4 memory, two plates were used for CD8 naive, and one plate was used for CD8 memory.

The CDR3 starts with the cysteine, ends with the phenylalanine, and has 14 residues. The entry retains the CDR3 DNA only, 42 bases that are in frame from base 1. The germline V gene (reference sequence) specifies LNHDA as CDR1 and SQIVND as CDR2. V is cut by 4 bases and J by 7 bases, and the space between the germline ends is 13 bases. What the study reported, not specific to this receptor: Clonotypes shared by all four sorted-subset donors showed higher generation probabilities than non-shared clonotypes. Sampling was limited to blood, and TCR repertoires in tissue likely differ from TCR repertoires in blood. Naive subsets generally had larger estimated clonotype richness than memory subsets. Even with the large sequencing depth, rarefaction of the sorted-subset datasets indicated that sequencing was incomplete. Because the study included only a small number of donors, the genetic and exposure-history diversity represented was limited. Pairwise subsampling led to the expectation that sequencing depth would affect the degree of clonotype sharing among donors. Sharing across a handful of donors was observed for about 4.8% of naive CD4, 3.5% of naive CD8, around 2.5% of memory CD4, and over 0.3% of memory CD8 clonotypes.

The donors were healthy, HIV-negative adults with no recently reported acute infections or vaccinations. Every donor was a Caucasian adult residing in Nashville, Tennessee, USA. CD4+ T cells were enriched by magnetic negative selection; naive cells were then positively selected on CD45RA, and the negative fraction formed the memory subset. Blood was obtained by leukapheresis, after which PBMCs were separated by Ficoll-Histopaque density gradient centrifugation and cryopreserved in liquid nitrogen vapor phase. Analytical flow cytometry was used to check the purity and quantity of each magnetically sorted T cell population. Genomic DNA was isolated from each sorted fraction and quantified by UV absorbance on a Nanodrop 2000c. Using the deep immunoSEQ assay, TCR CDR3 regions were amplified from genomic DNA by multiplex PCR. Extracted genomic DNA from each cell subset was distributed evenly across all wells of several immunoSEQ 96-well plates, and each plate was treated as a replicate. For sorted subsets, around 0.2 ug of genomic DNA, equivalent to 30,000 or so T cell genomes, went into each replicate PCR. The purified libraries were quantified using a Qubit 3.0 fluorometer, sized with a Bioanalyzer 2100, and then quantified again using the KAPA Library Quantification kit. A separate single-read 150-cycle Illumina NextSeq 550 flow cell was used to sequence each immunoSEQ 96-well plate. The original methods were these. Because the immunoSEQ output held only junctional sequences and lacked quality scores, the filtering could not match the filtering applied to full-length reads. Sequences were annotated with PyIR, a Python wrapper for IgBLAST v1.9, and V/J genes and CDR3 were assigned using IMGT germline references. Reads with weak V/J assignments (E-value above 1e-6), missing CDR3, stop codons, out-of-frame junctions, or ambiguous translated residues were removed. V3J clonotypes were defined as sequences sharing an identical inferred V gene, J gene, and CDR3 amino acid sequence. Percentage overlap between repertoires was computed as shared unique clonotypes divided by the size of the smaller repertoire. RTK rarefaction, the Chao1 estimator, and Recon v2.1 estimates of unobserved clonotypes were used to assess repertoire richness. For all TCRbeta clonotypes obtained by the gDNA method from a few donors, generation probabilities were computed with OLGA. In its TCRdb copy, this immuneACCESS table keeps in-frame sequences only and misses some clones. Where compared with another copy, unresolved V genes explain less than half of these, and the others have no known cause. V, J and clone size are taken as reported in that table, and D and trimming were inferred from the DNA itself. This sample has about 960,000 clones in its table, and over 75% of those were observed once. Approximately 1.5% of the sample is held by the ten biggest clonotypes.

In the case of this clone: Its antigen is not yet known. Per-base quality was not reported, and no clone a single base away is much larger than it.

The sample consisted of memory CD4+ T cells sorted from blood. The cell subset or site label here, explained by the study, means: CD45RA-negative fraction. Rearrangement joined TRBV19 to TRBJ2-2; matching of 5 bases hints at TRBD1 as the D gene. The origin of this receptor is a young man in good health. The CDR3 protein is CASSTSRVGGELFF. The sequenced DNA is TGTGCCAGTAGTACCAGCAGGGTTGGCGGGGAGCTGTTTTTT.